The next 15 T cell receptor beta chains were all read from a single sample in a study of T cell responses to AZD1222 COVID-19 vaccine. The data were produced by immunoSEQ multiplex PCR, yet TCRdb's version contains in-frame clones alone and is incomplete. The sample shows about 130,000 clones, around 90% of them seen only once. Sequencing was performed on peripheral blood, taken 28 days after the second AZD1222 dose. These receptors came from an adult who received the AZD1222 COVID-19 vaccine.

CDR3 sequence reads: CASRGSRWTSGNDEQFF. DNA for the CDR3: TGCGCCAGCAGGGGCTCCCGATGGACTAGCGGGAATGATGAGCAGTTCTTC. The chain couples TRBV5-1 to TRBJ2-1; TRBD2 matches 12 bases. This CDR3 is 17 amino acids long. The trim removed 5 bases at V and 8 bases at J, leaving 14 bases unmatched. Germline values: CDR1 SGHRS, CDR2 YFSETQ.

V is TRBV10-1 and J is TRBJ2-7, with a tentative D call TRBD2 (6 bases). Germline CDR1 reads WNHNN; CDR2 reads SYGVQD (reference sequence). This CDR3 is built from 14 residues. V was cut by 4 bases and J by 7 bases, with 17 bases left in between. CDR3 sequence reads: CASSVTGTPGEQYF. CDR3 DNA: TGCGCCAGCAGTGTTACCGGGACTCCGGGGGAGCAGTACTTC.

The chain recombines TRBV27 with TRBJ2-2, with D uncertain. The ends were cut back, 3 bases at V and 5 bases at J, with 13 bases in the middle. The germline gives CDR1 MNHEY, CDR2 SMNVEV (reference sequence). The CDR3 totals 15 residues. The CDR3 region has the DNA TGTGCCAGCAGTTTCAACCTTCTGGGGACCGGGGAGCTGTTTTTT. Its protein product is CASSFNLLGTGELFF.

The chain links TRBV5-1 to TRBJ1-2; TRBD1 matches at 7 bases. Trimming cost V 4 bases and J 7 bases; bases outside gene matches: 4. The CDR3 runs 12 residues. Germline lookup yields CDR1 SGHRS and CDR2 YFSETQ. The CDR3 here is CASSGDRVGYTF. The CDR3 coding sequence is TGCGCCAGCAGCGGCGACAGGGTTGGCTACACCTTC.

The V and J genes are TRBV27 and TRBJ1-2, with a possible D match to TRBD1 (5 bases). This CDR3 has 15 amino acids. Trimming took 4 bases from V and 4 from J, leaving 16 bases between them. CDR1 and CDR2 (germline): MNHEY, SMNVEV (reference sequence). CDR3 sequence reads: CASSSGTGSFYGYTF. In DNA, the CDR3 is TGTGCCAGCAGTTCAGGGACCGGCTCTTTCTATGGCTACACCTTC.

The CDR3 sequence: CAISRQGTEGQYF. The CDR3 region has the DNA TGTGCCATCAGTCGACAGGGAACTGAAGGGCAGTATTTT. The J gene is TRBJ2-3, the V gene TRBV10-3; 7 bases line up with TRBD1. From germline, CDR1 is ENHRY and CDR2 SYGVKD. The CDR3 covers 13 residues. V was pared by 5 bases and J by 11 bases, with 10 bases of the junction left unmatched.

J is TRBJ1-2 and V is TRBV7-9; D unclear. Germline V lookup: CDR1 SEHNR, CDR2 FQNEAQ (reference sequence). Between the trimmed V and J ends, which lost 5 bases and 3 bases, there was a span of 10 bases. This CDR3 is 13 amino acids long. CDR3 sequence (DNA): TGTGCCAGCAGCCCCTCAAGGTACTATGGCTACACCTTC. Translated, it gives CASSPSRYYGYTF. Full variable domain (outside the CDR3, taken from reference TRBV7-9 and TRBJ1-2): DTGVSQNPRHKITKRGQNVTFRCDPISEHNRLYWYRQTLGQGPEFLTYFQNEAQLEKSRLLSDRFSAERPKGSFSTLEIQRTEQGDSAMYLCASSPSRYYGYTFGSGTRLTVV.

The chain recombines TRBV5-6 with TRBJ2-4; no reliable D call. This CDR3 comprises 15 residues. Germline V gene data show CDR1 as SGHDT and CDR2 as YYEEEE. V was shortened by 0 bases and J by 2 bases, with 9 bases between the two germline ends. The CDR3 coding sequence is TGTGCCAGCAGCTTGGGGGGATGGTCCAAAAACATTCAGTACTTC. Translating gives CASSLGGWSKNIQYF.

The chain links TRBV29-1 to TRBJ2-7, with D possibly matching TRBD1 (6 bases). Trimming took off 4 bases at V and 2 bases at J, with 15 bases between the two ends. CDR1 is SQVTM, CDR2 ANQGSEA, per germline. The CDR3 runs 14 residues. This chain's CDR3 is CSVVYQGKTYEQYF. The CDR3 bases are TGCAGCGTTGTCTACCAGGGGAAAACCTACGAGCAGTACTTC.

The CDR3: CASSWSGRDTEAFF. The CDR3 DNA reads TGTGCCAGCAGCTGGTCGGGTCGGGACACTGAAGCTTTCTTT. The J gene is TRBJ1-1, the V gene TRBV5-6; D ambiguous. Germline V gene sequence: CDR1 SGHDT, CDR2 YYEEEE. This CDR3 is 14 amino acids long. V lost 3 bases, J lost 3 bases, and 12 bases lay in between.

V gene TRBV2 combines with J gene TRBJ1-4; tentatively, D is TRBD1 (6 bases). The CDR3 covers 16 residues. With 6 bases removed from V and 6 bases from J, the gap between germline ends came to 20 bases. The germline V gene encodes CDR1 SNHLY and CDR2 FYNNEI. CDR3 coding DNA: TGTGCCAGCAGGGGCCACCGGACAGATCGGGATGAAAAACTGTTTTTT. Translating gives CASRGHRTDRDEKLFF.

The chain uses TRBV3-1 (or the pseudogene TRBV3-2) and TRBJ1-5; possible D gene TRBD1, 5 bases. The V gene lost 1 base and the J gene lost 6 bases, with 13 bases spanning the gap. The CDR3 extends over 15 amino acids. Germline V CDR1 and CDR2: LGHDT, YNNKEL (reference sequence). As DNA, the CDR3 is TGTGCCAGCAGCCAAGGATATCCGGGGGTTCAGCCCCAGCATTTT. The encoded protein is CASSQGYPGVQPQHF.

The chain uses TRBV28 and TRBJ1-2; TRBD1 aligns across 10 bases. J lost 7 bases, V lost 3 bases, and 11 bases had no gene match. The CDR3 loop spans 16 amino acids. Germline V CDR1 and CDR2: MDHEN, SYDVKM. CDR3 nucleotide sequence: TGTGCCAGCAGTTTCCCGACAGGGGGCGCGTCCGCTGGCTACACCTTC. Residues: CASSFPTGGASAGYTF.

This clone has more than one count but fewer than ten. The chain is built from TRBV7-2 and TRBJ1-2; D call uncertain. This CDR3 has 12 amino acids. V dropped 5 bases and J dropped 7 bases, with 11 bases sitting between them. Germline V gene sequence: CDR1 SGHTA, CDR2 FQGNSA. CDR3 residues: CASSPHRGGYTF. For the CDR3, the DNA is TGTGCCAGCAGCCCCCACCGTGGTGGCTACACCTTC.

The chain combines TRBV14 with TRBJ1-3; D gene uncertain. The CDR3 consists of 15 residues. V lost 1 base, J lost 6 bases, and 13 bases lay in between. Germline lookup yields CDR1 SGHDN and CDR2 FVKESK. The CDR3 coding sequence is TGTGCCAGCAGCCAAGGGGGAGCACCTTCAAACACCATATATTTT. Protein product: CASSQGGAPSNTIYF.